This is a list of T cell receptor beta chains from one sample in a study of T cell responses to AZD1222 COVID-19 vaccine. The repertoire was sequenced with immunoSEQ multiplex PCR; TCRdb's copy has only in-frame clones and lacks some. Of tens of thousands of clones listed, 84% are singletons. The material was peripheral blood, obtained on day 0 of AZD1222 vaccination. These receptors all come from an adult in good health. CDR3s include the opening cysteine and the closing phenylalanine or tryptophan. A D gene is named only where the DNA matches it firmly. Some rows have no size entry. The others give once, few or many, or a class for an expanded clone.

j_call d_call v_call clone_size cdr3_nt cdr3_aa
TRBJ2-1 - TRBV7-3 - TGTGCCAGCAGCTTAACTATCGGAGGTGAGCAGTTCTTC CASSLTIGGEQFF
TRBJ1-3 - TRBV6-5 - TGTGCCAGCAGTTACTCAGGCGGGAGCTCTGGAAACACCATATATTTT CASSYSGGSSGNTIYF
TRBJ1-1 TRBD1 TRBV29-1 - TGCAGCGCAAGGTACCGGACAGGATTGAACACTGAAGCTTTCTTT CSARYRTGLNTEAFF
TRBJ1-5 TRBD1 TRBV2 - TGTGCCATACAGGGGGGCGGCAATCAGCCCCAGCATTTT CAIQGGGNQPQHF
TRBJ2-1 TRBD1 TRBV27 few TGTGCCAGCAACCCGGGCCCGGGACAGCTTTACAATGAGCAGTTCTTC CASNPGPGQLYNEQFF
TRBJ1-2 - TRBV6-6 - TGTGCCAGCAGGAACAGGGAGTCTAACTATGGCTACACCTTC CASRNRESNYGYTF
TRBJ2-2 TRBD2 TRBV6-2/TRBV6-3 - TGTGCCAGCAGTTACTCATCCTCGTCAAGCGGGGGTGAGACCGGGGAGCTGTTTTTT CASSYSSSSSGGETGELFF
TRBJ2-1 - TRBV4-2 - TGTGCCAGCAGCCAGTACTCTCGGGCAGACTCCTACAATGAGCAGTTCTTC CASSQYSRADSYNEQFF
TRBJ2-3 TRBD2 TRBV4-2 - TGTGCCAGCAGCCAAGATCTGGCGGGGGGACCAGATACGCAGTATTTT CASSQDLAGGPDTQYF
TRBJ1-5 - TRBV3-1/TRBV3-2 - TGTGCCAGCAGCCAGGCTGTACAGGATCAGCCCCAGCATTTT CASSQAVQDQPQHF
TRBJ2-7 TRBD1 TRBV4-3 - TGCGCCAGCAGCCAAGCGGAGAGGGGGCACGAGCAGTACTTC CASSQAERGHEQYF
TRBJ1-2 - TRBV2 - TGTGCCAGCCCGATGGGGGGTGGGAGAGGTGGCTACACCTTC CASPMGGGRGGYTF
TRBJ2-5 TRBD2 TRBV7-8 - TGTGCCAGCAGCTTGCGAGCGGGGGCCCGCGTCAACCAAGAGACCCAGTACTTC CASSLRAGARVNQETQYF
TRBJ1-3 TRBD1 TRBV4-1 - TGCGCCAGCAGCTTTGGACAGGGGCAACGAAACACCATATATTTT CASSFGQGQRNTIYF
TRBJ1-1 TRBD1 TRBV2 many TGTGCCAGCAACAGGGGGACTGAAGCTTTCTTT CASNRGTEAFF
TRBJ1-4 TRBD1 TRBV28 - TGTGCCAGCAGTTTATGGGGGACAGGGAGTGAAAAACTGTTTTTT CASSLWGTGSEKLFF
TRBJ1-2 - TRBV2 - TGTGCCAGCAGCCTAAATCCCCGACGGGTGTCGAACTATGGCTACACCTTC CASSLNPRRVSNYGYTF
TRBJ2-7 - TRBV5-1 - TGCGCCAGCAGCCTGATCGGACGGGACTACGAGCAGTACTTC CASSLIGRDYEQYF
TRBJ1-5 - TRBV7-2 - TGTGCCAGCAGCTTAGTACAGGCAATCCGCGGGCCCCAGCATTTT CASSLVQAIRGPQHF
TRBJ1-4 TRBD1 TRBV11-2 - TGTGCCAGCAGCTTAGCGGCGCCGGGACAGGGGGAAAAACTGTTTTTT CASSLAAPGQGEKLFF
TRBJ2-5 - TRBV6-1 - TGTGCCAGCGGTGAGGGCAGTTCAGAGACCCAGTACTTC CASGEGSSETQYF
TRBJ1-2 - TRBV4-3 - TGCGCCAGCAGCCCGCACGTAAATGGAGGGCAGGCAGACTATGGCTACACCTTC CASSPHVNGGQADYGYTF
TRBJ1-1 TRBD1 TRBV19 - TGTGCCAGTACACCAGGGGGAAGCGGCACTGAAGCTTTCTTT CASTPGGSGTEAFF
TRBJ2-2 - TRBV28 - TGTGCCAGCAGTCCAGGACGGGGAAACACCGGGGAGCTGTTTTTT CASSPGRGNTGELFF
TRBJ1-6 TRBD1 TRBV5-4 once TGTGCCAGCAGCGAACAGGGGCTTTATAATTCACCCCTCCACTTT CASSEQGLYNSPLHF
TRBJ1-5 - TRBV6-2/TRBV6-3 - TGTGCCAGCAGTTACCCACAAAGTACACCCGAGCATTTT CASSYPQSTPEHF
TRBJ2-2 - TRBV6-5 - TGTGCCAGCAGTCCCCCCGCCACCGGGGAGCTGTTTTTT CASSPPATGELFF
TRBJ2-1 TRBD1 TRBV7-3 - TGTGCCAGCAGGCCTGCAGGGGGCGCCCACAATGAGCAGTTCTTC CASRPAGGAHNEQFF
TRBJ1-4 TRBD1 TRBV7-9 - TGTGCCAGCAGCGCCGGGACAGGGGAGGATGAAAAACTGTTTTTT CASSAGTGEDEKLFF
TRBJ2-7 - TRBV10-3 - TGTGCCATCAGGGGGGGGCAGGCCCCTTCCTACGAGCAGTACTTC CAIRGGQAPSYEQYF
TRBJ1-2 TRBD1 TRBV28 - TGTGCCAGCATAAAGCCGCGGCAGGGGGCCGGCTACACCTTC CASIKPRQGAGYTF
TRBJ2-7 - TRBV7-2 - TGTGCCAGCAGCGTGAGTGACTCCTACGAGCAGTACTTC CASSVSDSYEQYF
TRBJ2-3 TRBD2 TRBV5-1 - TGCGCCAGCAGTAGCGGGGGGGCAACAGATACGCAGTATTTT CASSSGGATDTQYF
TRBJ1-1 - TRBV11-2 - TGTGCCAGCAGCTTAGGTCCGGGCAGGGTCGCTTTCTTT CASSLGPGRVAFF
TRBJ2-7 - TRBV18 once TGTGCCAGCTCACCGAGCTCCTACGAGCAGTACTTC CASSPSSYEQYF
TRBJ1-3 - TRBV9 - TGTGCCAGCGCTTTAGACCCTACTGGAAACACCATATATTTT CASALDPTGNTIYF
TRBJ2-7 TRBD1 TRBV4-1 - TGCGCCAGCAGCCAAGGCCGACAGGGGGGGTGGGAGCAGTACTTC CASSQGRQGGWEQYF
TRBJ1-1 - TRBV11-3 - TGTGCCAGCAGCTTAGGGGGGATGAACACTGAAGCTTTCTTT CASSLGGMNTEAFF
TRBJ1-2 - TRBV5-6 - TGTGCCAGCAGCCTGGACAATAAGCGCTATGGCTACACCTTC CASSLDNKRYGYTF
TRBJ1-5 - TRBV12-3/TRBV12-4 - TGTGCCAGCAGTTCGGCAAGGCAGCCCCAGCATTTT CASSSARQPQHF
TRBJ1-1 - TRBV29-1 - TGCAGCGCCGACAGTGGGGGTACTGAAGCTTTCTTT CSADSGGTEAFF
TRBJ2-2 - TRBV5-1 - TGCGCCAGCAGCTTGGTCGGGGGAGTCACCGGGGAGCTGTTTTTT CASSLVGGVTGELFF
TRBJ1-6 - TRBV3-1/TRBV3-2 few TGTGCCAGCAGCCCCTTTAATTCACCCCTCCACTTT CASSPFNSPLHF
TRBJ2-1 - TRBV19 - TGTGCCAGTAGTATGTACAATGAGCAGTTCTTC CASSMYNEQFF
TRBJ1-6 - TRBV10-2 few TGCGCCAGCAGTGCCCAAGGTTCGGGTGGGTCACCCCTCCACTTT CASSAQGSGGSPLHF
TRBJ2-3 TRBD2 TRBV7-8 - TGTGCCAGCAGCTTAAGCGGGGGGCAATACACAGATACGCAGTATTTT CASSLSGGQYTDTQYF
TRBJ2-5 - TRBV7-8 - TGTGCCAGCAGCCGAGGACGGCCCCAAGAGACCCAGTACTTC CASSRGRPQETQYF
TRBJ1-6 - TRBV28 - TGTGCCAGCATCCCCCCCGGCGCCAGTAATTCACCCCTCCACTTT CASIPPGASNSPLHF